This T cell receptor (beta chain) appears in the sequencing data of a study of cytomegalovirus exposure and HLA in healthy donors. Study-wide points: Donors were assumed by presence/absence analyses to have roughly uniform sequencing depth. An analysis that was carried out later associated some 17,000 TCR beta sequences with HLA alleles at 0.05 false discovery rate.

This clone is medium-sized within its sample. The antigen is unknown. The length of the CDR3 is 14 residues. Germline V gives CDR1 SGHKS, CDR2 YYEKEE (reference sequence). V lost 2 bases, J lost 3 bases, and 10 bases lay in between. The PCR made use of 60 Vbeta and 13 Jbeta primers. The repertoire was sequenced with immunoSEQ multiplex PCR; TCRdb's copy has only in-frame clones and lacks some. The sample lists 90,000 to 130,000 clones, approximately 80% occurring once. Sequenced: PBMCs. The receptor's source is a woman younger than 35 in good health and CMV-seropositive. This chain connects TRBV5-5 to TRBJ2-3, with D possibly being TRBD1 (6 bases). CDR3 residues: CASSFLQGTDTQYF. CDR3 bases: TGTGCCAGCAGCTTCTTACAGGGTACAGATACGCAGTATTTT.